This entry lists 11 T cell receptor beta chains sequenced from one sample in a study of T cell clones after liver transplantation. The assay was immunoSEQ multiplex PCR, and TCRdb's table has in-frame clones only and misses some. The data show about 21,000 clones, with 85% to 95% seen just once and 25% held by the top ten. This specimen consisted of CD8+ T cells from blood, obtained about 27 months after liver transplant. These receptors originate from a human patient who received a liver transplant. The graft donor may have given rise to some T cells.

The genes are TRBV29-1 and TRBJ1-1, with D uncertain. Germline loops: CDR1 SQVTM, CDR2 ANQGSEA. The V end was cut by 5 bases, the J end by 4 bases, with 20 bases between. The CDR3 totals 15 residues. CDR3 in amino acids: CSVFVPGMWSTEAFF. The CDR3 nucleotides are TGCAGCGTTTTCGTTCCCGGGATGTGGAGCACTGAAGCTTTCTTT.

The rearrangement uses TRBV4-1 and TRBJ1-5; no reliable D call. Germline loops: CDR1 MGHRA, CDR2 YSYEKL. V was trimmed by 1 base and J by 3 bases, leaving 4 bases between them. This CDR3 is 13 amino acids long. DNA for the CDR3: TGCGCCAGCAGCCAAGCCGACAATCAGCCCCAGCATTTT. This gives the protein CASSQADNQPQHF.

The J gene is TRBJ1-1, the V gene TRBV10-2, with D tentatively TRBD1 (6 bases). Germline lookup yields CDR1 WSHSY and CDR2 SAAADI. The germline V and J ends were trimmed by 5 bases and 4 bases, with 11 bases remaining between them. The CDR3 contains 13 residues. The CDR3 sequence is CASSPGTTTEAFF. CDR3 DNA: TGCGCCAGCAGTCCCGGGACAACCACTGAAGCTTTCTTT.

This chain connects TRBV19 to TRBJ2-7, with D possibly matching TRBD2 (6 bases). CDR1 and CDR2 from the germline V gene are LNHDA and SQIVND (reference sequence). The CDR3 has 13 amino acids. Deletions cut 8 bases from V and 3 bases from J, with 14 bases between. The CDR3 region has the DNA TGTGCCAGTGCTAGCGAACGGTTCTACGAGCAGTACTTC. Its translation: CASASERFYEQYF. Full variable domain (rest looked up from reference TRBV19 and TRBJ2-7): DGGITQSPKYLFRKEGQNVTLSCEQNLNHDAMYWYRQDPGQGLRLIYYSQIVNDFQKGDIAEGYSVSREKKESFPLTVTSAQKNPTAFYLCASASERFYEQYFGPGTRLTVT.

The V gene is TRBV27, the J gene TRBJ1-3; D is uncertain. V lost 4 bases, J lost 6 bases, and 10 bases lay in between. This CDR3 has 13 residues. The germline V gene encodes CDR1 MNHEY and CDR2 SMNVEV (reference sequence). The CDR3 loop is CASSSPDPNTIYF. CDR3 DNA sequence: TGTGCCAGCAGTTCACCCGACCCAAACACCATATATTTT.

J is TRBJ2-1 and V is TRBV19, with 7 bases lining up with TRBD1. Germline values: CDR1 LNHDA, CDR2 SQIVND (reference sequence). The CDR3 extends over 15 amino acids. Trimming cost V 5 bases and J 2 bases; bases outside gene matches: 6. The CDR3 coding sequence is TGTGCCAGTAGTGTACAGGGGAACCCCTACAATGAGCAGTTCTTC. It encodes CASSVQGNPYNEQFF.

The rearrangement uses TRBV7-2 and TRBJ2-7, with no clear D. Germline V gene lookup returns CDR1 SGHTA and CDR2 FQGNSA. Trimming removed 6 bases from V and 4 bases from J, with 13 bases in between. The CDR3 extends over 13 amino acids. CDR3 amino acids: CASRRTAKYEQYF. CDR3 nucleotides: TGTGCCAGCAGGCGAACAGCGAAATACGAGCAGTACTTC.

The chain links TRBV10-2 to TRBJ2-7; 8 bases align to TRBD1. V shed 7 bases, J shed 3 bases, and the junction held 5 bases outside the gene matches. The length of the CDR3 is 13 residues. Germline CDR1 and CDR2: WSHSY and SAAADI. CDR3: CASIGDRFYEQYF. The DNA of the CDR3 is TGCGCCAGCATAGGGGACAGGTTCTACGAGCAGTACTTC.

This chain uses TRBV28 with TRBJ2-3; maybe TRBD2 (5 bases). This CDR3 has 11 amino acids. Trimming pared 6 bases from V and 8 bases from J, leaving 9 bases between. Germline V gives CDR1 MDHEN, CDR2 SYDVKM. CDR3 sequence reads: CASSLGVTQYF. The CDR3 region has the DNA TGTGCCAGCAGCCTCGGGGTTACGCAGTATTTT.

Here the CDR3 reads CASSQLLAGREQYF. The CDR3, as DNA: TGCGCCAGCAGCCAATTGCTAGCGGGAAGAGAGCAGTACTTC. This chain joins TRBV4-3 and TRBJ2-7, with 9 bases fitting TRBD2. Trimming cost V 2 bases and J 7 bases; bases outside gene matches: 6. The CDR3 totals 14 residues. From germline, CDR1 is LGHNA and CDR2 YSLEER.

CDR3 in amino acids: CASSLVPHGSGPSEQYF. The CDR3 DNA reads TGTGCCAGCAGCTTGGTACCACATGGTAGTGGGCCCTCCGAGCAGTACTTC. The rearrangement joins TRBV5-4 to TRBJ2-7; D is ambiguous. The CDR3 consists of 17 residues. CDR1 and CDR2 from the germline V gene are SGHNT and YYREEE (reference sequence). V lost 0 bases, J lost 6 bases, and 22 bases lay in between.